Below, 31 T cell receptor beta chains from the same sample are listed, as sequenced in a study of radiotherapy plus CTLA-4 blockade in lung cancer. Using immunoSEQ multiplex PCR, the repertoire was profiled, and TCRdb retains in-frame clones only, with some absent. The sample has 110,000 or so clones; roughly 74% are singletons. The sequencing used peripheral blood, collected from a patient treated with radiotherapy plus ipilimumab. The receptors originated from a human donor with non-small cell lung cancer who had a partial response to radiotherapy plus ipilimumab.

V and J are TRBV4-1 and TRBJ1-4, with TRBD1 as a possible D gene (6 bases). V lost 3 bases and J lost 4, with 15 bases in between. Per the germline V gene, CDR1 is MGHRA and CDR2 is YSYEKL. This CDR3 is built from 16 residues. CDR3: CASSQGGQGFNEKLFF. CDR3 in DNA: TGCGCCAGCAGCCAGGGGGGGCAGGGGTTTAATGAAAAACTGTTTTTT.

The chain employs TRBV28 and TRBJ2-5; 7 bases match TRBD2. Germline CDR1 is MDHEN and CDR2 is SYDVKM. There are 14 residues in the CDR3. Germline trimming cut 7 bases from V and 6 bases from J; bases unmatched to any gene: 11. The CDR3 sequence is CASTPSGEVKTQYF. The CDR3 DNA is TGTGCCAGCACCCCAAGCGGGGAGGTAAAGACCCAGTACTTC.

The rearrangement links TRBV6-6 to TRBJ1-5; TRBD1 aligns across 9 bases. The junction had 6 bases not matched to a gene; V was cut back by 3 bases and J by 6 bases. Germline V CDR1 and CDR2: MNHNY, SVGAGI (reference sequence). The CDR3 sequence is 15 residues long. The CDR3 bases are TGTGCCAGCAGTTATGGGGACAGGGCGGGTCAGCCCCAGCATTTT. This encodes CASSYGDRAGQPQHF.

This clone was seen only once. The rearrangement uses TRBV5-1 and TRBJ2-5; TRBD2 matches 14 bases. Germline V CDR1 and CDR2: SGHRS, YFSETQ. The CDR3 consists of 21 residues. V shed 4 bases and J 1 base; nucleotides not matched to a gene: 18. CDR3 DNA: TGCGCCAGCAGCCCGGACCACTTGAGACTAGCGGGAGGGGGCCGCCAAGAGACCCAGTACTTC. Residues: CASSPDHLRLAGGGRQETQYF.

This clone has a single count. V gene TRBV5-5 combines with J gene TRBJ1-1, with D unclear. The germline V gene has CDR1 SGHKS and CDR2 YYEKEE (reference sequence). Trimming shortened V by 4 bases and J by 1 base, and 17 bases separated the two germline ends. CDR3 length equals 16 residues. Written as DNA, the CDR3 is TGTGCCAGCAGCCCCACCGGCCAGGTTCGGAACACTGAAGCTTTCTTT. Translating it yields CASSPTGQVRNTEAFF.

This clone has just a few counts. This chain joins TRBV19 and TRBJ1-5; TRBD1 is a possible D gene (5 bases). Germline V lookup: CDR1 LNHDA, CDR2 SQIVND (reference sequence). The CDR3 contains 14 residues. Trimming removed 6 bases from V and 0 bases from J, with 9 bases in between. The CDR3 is CASSRQISNQPQHF. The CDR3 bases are TGTGCCAGTAGCCGACAGATTAGCAATCAGCCCCAGCATTTT.

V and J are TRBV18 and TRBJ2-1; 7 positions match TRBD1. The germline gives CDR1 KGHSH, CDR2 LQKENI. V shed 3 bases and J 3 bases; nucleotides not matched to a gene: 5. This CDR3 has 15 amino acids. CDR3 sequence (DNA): TGTGCCAGCTCACCCCTCGGGACAGACTACAATGAGCAGTTCTTC. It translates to CASSPLGTDYNEQFF.

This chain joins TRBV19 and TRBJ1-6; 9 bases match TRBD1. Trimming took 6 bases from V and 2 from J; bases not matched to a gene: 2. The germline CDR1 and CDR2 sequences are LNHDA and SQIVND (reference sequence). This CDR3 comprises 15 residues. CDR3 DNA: TGTGCCAGTAGAACAGGGGGCACCTATAATTCACCCCTCCACTTT. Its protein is CASRTGGTYNSPLHF.

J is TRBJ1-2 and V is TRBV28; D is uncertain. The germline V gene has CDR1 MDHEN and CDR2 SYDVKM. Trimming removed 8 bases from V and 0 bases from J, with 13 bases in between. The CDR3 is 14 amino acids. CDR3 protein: CASSTAPPNYGYTF. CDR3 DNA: TGTGCCAGCTCCACTGCACCACCTAACTATGGCTACACCTTC.

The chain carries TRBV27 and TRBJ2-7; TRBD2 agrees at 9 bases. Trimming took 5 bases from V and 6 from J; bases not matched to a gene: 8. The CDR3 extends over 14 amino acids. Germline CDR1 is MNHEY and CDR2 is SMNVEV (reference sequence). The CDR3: CASSPVAGVSEQYV. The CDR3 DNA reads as TGTGCCAGCAGTCCGGTAGCGGGAGTATCCGAGCAGTACGTC.

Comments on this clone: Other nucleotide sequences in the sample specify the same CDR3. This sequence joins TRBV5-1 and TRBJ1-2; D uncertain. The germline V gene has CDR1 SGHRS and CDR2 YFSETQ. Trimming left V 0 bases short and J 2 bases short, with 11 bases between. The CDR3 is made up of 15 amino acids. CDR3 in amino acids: CASSLGGEGNYGYTF. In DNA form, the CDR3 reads TGCGCCAGCAGCTTGGGAGGCGAGGGAAACTATGGCTACACCTTC.

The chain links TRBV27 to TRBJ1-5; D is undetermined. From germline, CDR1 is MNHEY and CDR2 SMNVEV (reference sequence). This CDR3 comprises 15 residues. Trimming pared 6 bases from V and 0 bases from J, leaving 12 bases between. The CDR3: CASRTQSYSNQPQHF. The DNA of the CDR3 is TGTGCCAGCAGAACCCAAAGCTATAGCAATCAGCCCCAGCATTTT.

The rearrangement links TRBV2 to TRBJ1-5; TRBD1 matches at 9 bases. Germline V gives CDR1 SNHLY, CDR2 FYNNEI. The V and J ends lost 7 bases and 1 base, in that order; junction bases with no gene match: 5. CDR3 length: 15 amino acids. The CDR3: CASTFGQGSNQPQHF. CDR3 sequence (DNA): TGTGCCAGCACCTTCGGACAGGGGAGCAATCAGCCCCAGCATTTT.

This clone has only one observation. The CDR3 region is CASSRQGRQETQYF. DNA for the CDR3: TGTGCCAGCAGTAGACAGGGACGGCAAGAGACCCAGTACTTC. V is TRBV2 and J is TRBJ2-5; 7 bases are shared with TRBD1. The CDR3 spans 14 residues. V dropped 5 bases and J dropped 2; count of bases not matched to a gene: 5. Germline-derived CDR1 and CDR2 are SNHLY and FYNNEI. The whole variable domain, filled in from reference TRBV2 and TRBJ2-5, reads EPEVTQTPSHQVTQMGQEVILRCVPISNHLYFYWYRQILGQKVEFLVSFYNNEISEKSEIFDDQFSVERPDGSNFTLKIRSTKLEDSAMYFCASSRQGRQETQYFGPGTRLLVL.

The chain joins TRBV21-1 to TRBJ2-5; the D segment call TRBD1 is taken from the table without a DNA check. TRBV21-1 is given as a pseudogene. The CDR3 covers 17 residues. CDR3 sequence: CASSSRPGQGLGETQYF. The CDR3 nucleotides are TGTGCCAGCAGCAGCCGTCCGGGACAGGGTCTCGGGGAGACCCAGTACTTC.

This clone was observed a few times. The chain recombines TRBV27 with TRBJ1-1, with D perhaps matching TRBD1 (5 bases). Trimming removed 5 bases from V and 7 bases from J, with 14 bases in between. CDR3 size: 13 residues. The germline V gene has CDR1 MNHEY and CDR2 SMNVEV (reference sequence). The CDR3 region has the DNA TGTGCCAGCAGTGCCGCCCAGGGCTATGAAGCTTTCTTT. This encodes CASSAAQGYEAFF.

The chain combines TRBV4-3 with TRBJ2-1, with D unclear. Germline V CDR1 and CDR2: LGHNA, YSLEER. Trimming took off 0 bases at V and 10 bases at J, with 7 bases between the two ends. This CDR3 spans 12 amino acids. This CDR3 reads CASSQDRSEQFF. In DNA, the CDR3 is TGCGCCAGCAGCCAAGATAGAAGCGAGCAGTTCTTC.

The CDR3 sequence is CASSYSYDIITYEQYF. For the CDR3, the DNA is TGTGCCAGCAGTTACTCTTATGACATCATTACCTACGAGCAGTACTTC. This chain joins TRBV6-5 and TRBJ2-7; D is uncertain. The CDR3 contains 16 residues. Germline lookup yields CDR1 MNHEY and CDR2 SVGAGI. V dropped 0 bases and J dropped 2 bases, with 14 bases sitting between them.

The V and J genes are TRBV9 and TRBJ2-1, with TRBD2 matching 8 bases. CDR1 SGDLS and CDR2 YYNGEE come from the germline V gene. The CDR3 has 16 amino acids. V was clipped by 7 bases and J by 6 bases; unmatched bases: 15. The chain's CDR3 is CASSPRLGLDGNEQFF. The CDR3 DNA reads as TGTGCCAGCTCCCCCAGACTGGGACTAGATGGCAATGAGCAGTTCTTC.

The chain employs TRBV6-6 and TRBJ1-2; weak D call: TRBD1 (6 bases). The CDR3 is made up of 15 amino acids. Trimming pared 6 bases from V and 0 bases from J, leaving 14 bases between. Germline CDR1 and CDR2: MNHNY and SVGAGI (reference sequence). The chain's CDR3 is CASRTDRITNYGYTF. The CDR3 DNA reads TGTGCCAGCAGGACCGACAGGATTACTAACTATGGCTACACCTTC.

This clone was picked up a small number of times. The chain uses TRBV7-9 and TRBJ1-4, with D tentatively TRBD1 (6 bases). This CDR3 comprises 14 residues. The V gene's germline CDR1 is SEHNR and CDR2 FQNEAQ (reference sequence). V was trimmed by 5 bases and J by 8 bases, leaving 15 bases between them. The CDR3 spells CASSRDTGGEKLFF. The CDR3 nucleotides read TGTGCCAGCAGCCGGGACACCGGAGGCGAAAAACTGTTTTTT.

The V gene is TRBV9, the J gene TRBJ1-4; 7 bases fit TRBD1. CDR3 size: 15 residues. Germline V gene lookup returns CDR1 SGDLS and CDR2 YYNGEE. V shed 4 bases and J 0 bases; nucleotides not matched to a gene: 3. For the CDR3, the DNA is TGTGCCAGCAGCTCGGGGACAGCAACTAATGAAAAACTGTTTTTT. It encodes CASSSGTATNEKLFF.

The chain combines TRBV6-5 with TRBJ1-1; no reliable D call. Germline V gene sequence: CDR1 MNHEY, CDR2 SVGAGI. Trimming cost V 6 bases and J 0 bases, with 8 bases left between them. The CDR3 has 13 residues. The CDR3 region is CASRNDMNTEAFF. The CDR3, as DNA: TGTGCCAGCAGGAACGACATGAACACTGAAGCTTTCTTT.

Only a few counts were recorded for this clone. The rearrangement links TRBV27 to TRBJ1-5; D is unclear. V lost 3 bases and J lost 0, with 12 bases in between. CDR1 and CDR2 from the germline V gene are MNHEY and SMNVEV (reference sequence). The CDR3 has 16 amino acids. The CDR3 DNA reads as TGTGCCAGCAGTTTTGCGGGAGGAGATAGCAATCAGCCCCAGCATTTT. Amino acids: CASSFAGGDSNQPQHF.

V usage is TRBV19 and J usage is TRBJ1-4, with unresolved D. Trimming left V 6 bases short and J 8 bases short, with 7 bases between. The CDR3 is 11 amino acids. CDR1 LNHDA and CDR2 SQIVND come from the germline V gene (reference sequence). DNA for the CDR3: TGTGCCAGTAGGCTCGGGGAAAAACTGTTTTTT. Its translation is CASRLGEKLFF.

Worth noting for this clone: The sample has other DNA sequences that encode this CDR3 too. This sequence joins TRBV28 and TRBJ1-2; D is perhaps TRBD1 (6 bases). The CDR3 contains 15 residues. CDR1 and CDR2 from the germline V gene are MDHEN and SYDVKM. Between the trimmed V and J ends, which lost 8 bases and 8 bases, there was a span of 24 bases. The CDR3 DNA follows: TGTGCCAGCCGCCTATCCGCGGGCGGCAGGGGCGGCTACACCTTC. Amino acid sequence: CASRLSAGGRGGYTF.

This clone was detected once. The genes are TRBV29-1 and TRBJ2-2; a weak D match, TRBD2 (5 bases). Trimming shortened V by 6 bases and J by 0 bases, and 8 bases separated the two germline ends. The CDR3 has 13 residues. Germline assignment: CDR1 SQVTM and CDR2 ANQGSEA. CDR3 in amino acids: CSVHGANTGELFF. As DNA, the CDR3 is TGCAGCGTACACGGGGCGAACACCGGGGAGCTGTTTTTT.

This CDR3 is CASSGTVQETQYF. CDR3 sequence (DNA): TGTGCCAGCAGTGGGACAGTCCAAGAGACCCAGTACTTC. The V call is TRBV2, the J call TRBJ2-5; a possible D gene is TRBD1 (6 bases). The length of the CDR3 is 13 residues. Germline assignment: CDR1 SNHLY and CDR2 FYNNEI. Trimming removed 4 bases at V and 1 base at J, with 7 bases between. Based on the CDR3 plus reference TRBV2 and TRBJ2-5, the full variable domain is EPEVTQTPSHQVTQMGQEVILRCVPISNHLYFYWYRQILGQKVEFLVSFYNNEISEKSEIFDDQFSVERPDGSNFTLKIRSTKLEDSAMYFCASSGTVQETQYFGPGTRLLVL.

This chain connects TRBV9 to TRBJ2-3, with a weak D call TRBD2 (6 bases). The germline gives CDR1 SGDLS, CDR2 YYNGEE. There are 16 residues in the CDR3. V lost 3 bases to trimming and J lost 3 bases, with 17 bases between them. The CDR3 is CASSEGLHDTTDTQYF. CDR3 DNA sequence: TGTGCCAGCAGCGAGGGACTTCATGATACGACAGATACGCAGTATTTT. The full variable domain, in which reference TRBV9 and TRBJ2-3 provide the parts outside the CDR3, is DSGVTQTPKHLITATGQRVTLRCSPRSGDLSVYWYQQSLDQGLQFLIQYYNGEERAKGNILERFSAQQFPDLHSELNLSSLELGDSALYFCASSEGLHDTTDTQYFGPGTRLTVL.

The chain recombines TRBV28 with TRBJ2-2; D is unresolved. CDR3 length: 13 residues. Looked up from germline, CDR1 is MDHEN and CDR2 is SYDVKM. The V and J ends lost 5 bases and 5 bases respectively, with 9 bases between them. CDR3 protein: CASSPRSTGELFF. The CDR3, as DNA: TGTGCCAGCAGTCCGCGTAGTACCGGGGAGCTGTTTTTT.

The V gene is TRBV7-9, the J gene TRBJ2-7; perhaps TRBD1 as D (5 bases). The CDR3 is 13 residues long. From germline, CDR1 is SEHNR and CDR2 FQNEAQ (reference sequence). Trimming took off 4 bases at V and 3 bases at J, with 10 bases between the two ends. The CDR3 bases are TGTGCCAGCAGCTACCCGACAGACTACGAGCAGTACTTC. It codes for CASSYPTDYEQYF.